This T cell receptor beta chain was captured in a study of T cell changes during pregnancy in multiple sclerosis. Trimming stripped 5 bases from V and 14 bases from J, with 10 bases between. The length of the CDR3 is 11 residues. Germline V gene data show CDR1 as SGHTA and CDR2 as FQGNSA. Repertoires were generated with immunoSEQ multiplex PCR, while TCRdb's copy carries only in-frame clones and drops some. The sample has roughly 80,000 clones, 92% seen once; the top ten hold 1.4%. This TCR was recovered from a female donor with multiple sclerosis, enrolled in a pregnancy study. Sequenced material: peripheral blood, taken before pregnancy. The gene calls are TRBV7-2 and TRBJ1-6, with D perhaps matching TRBD1 (5 bases). CDR3 DNA: TGTGCCAGCAGCCAGGGCGGTGCCCTCCACTTT. Its protein is CASSQGGALHF.